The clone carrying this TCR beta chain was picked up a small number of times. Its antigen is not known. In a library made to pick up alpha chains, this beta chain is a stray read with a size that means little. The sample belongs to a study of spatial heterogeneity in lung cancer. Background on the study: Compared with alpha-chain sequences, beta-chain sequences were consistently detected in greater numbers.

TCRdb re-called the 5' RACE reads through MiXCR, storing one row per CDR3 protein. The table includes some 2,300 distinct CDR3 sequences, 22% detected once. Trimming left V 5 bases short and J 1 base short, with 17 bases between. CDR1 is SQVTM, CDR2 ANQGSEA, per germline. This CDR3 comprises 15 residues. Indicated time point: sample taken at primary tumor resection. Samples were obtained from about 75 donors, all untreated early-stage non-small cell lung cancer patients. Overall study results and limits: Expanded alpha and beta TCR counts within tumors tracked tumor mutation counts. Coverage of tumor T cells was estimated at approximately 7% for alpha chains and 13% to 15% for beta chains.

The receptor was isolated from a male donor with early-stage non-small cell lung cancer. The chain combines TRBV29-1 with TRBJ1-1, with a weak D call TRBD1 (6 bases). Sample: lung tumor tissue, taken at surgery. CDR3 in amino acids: CSVRRGRGTNTEAFF. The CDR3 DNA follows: TGCAGCGTTAGACGGGGCAGGGGTACGAACACTGAAGCTTTCTTT.